This T cell receptor beta chain appears in the sequencing data of a study of T cell responses to AZD1222 COVID-19 vaccine (dated by TCRdb to the early 2020s). Some background on the complete study: AZD1222 recipients given second doses at about 4 weeks or at about 12 weeks were pooled, since spike-specific TCR depth and breadth were not found to differ between the two schedules. A total of more than 230 trial participants underwent TCR sequencing, of whom around 200 received two doses of AZD1222 and about 25 received two doses of the MenACWY control vaccine. Enrollment into the trials was organized by age into subgroups of 18-55, 56-69 and 70-plus years, and those subgroups contained about 160, 30 and 59 TCR-sequenced participants, respectively.

The CDR3 regions of human TCRbeta chains were subjected to immunosequencing. As for the original processing: Repertoire TCRs were checked for matches against a reference library of SARS-CoV-2-specific TCRs that had been generated using the MIRA antigen-specificity platform. Breadth meant the fraction of unique TCRs that were SARS-CoV-2-associated, whereas depth meant the fraction of total T cells that were SARS-CoV-2-associated. Each spike-specific TCR was assigned to its reactive spike region and to a CD4 or CD8 class using the MIRA data. Log10-transformed breadth and depth values were compared by one-way ANOVA with Sidak's multiple comparisons tests. TCRdb limited this immuneACCESS table to in-frame rearrangements with V and J called. A share of clones is missing; checked studies link under half to unresolved V genes, and the rest is unexplained. From that table come the V and J calls and clone size; the DNA was used to work out D and trimming. The sample yields about 140,000 clones; 85% to 90% were counted once. 1.9% of the sample is taken by the ten largest.

Trimming removed 8 bases from V and 7 bases from J, leaving 8 bases between the germline ends. Measured from the cysteine to the phenylalanine, the CDR3 is 10 residues long. The sequence is cut down to CDR3 DNA, 30 bases in frame from base 1. As encoded in the germline V gene, CDR1 is SNHLY while CDR2 is FYNNEI. Points the paper makes about the study in general: The 56-69-year group was small, and its depth increase did not reach significance, likely because of low power. Epitopes outside the regions mutated in the B.1.351 and B.1.1.7 variants were reportedly recognized by nearly half of the unique spike-specific TCRs. No day 14 peak-response samples were available, so repertoires were characterized only after the peak T cell response. Spike-specific TCR breadth and depth rose significantly after two AZD1222 doses compared with day 0 and with MenACWY recipients. Participants were mostly white British, with more females than males. The authors suggested clonal diversity may have been underestimated. Conclusions about previously exposed vaccinees were limited because only a handful of AZD1222 recipients were SARS-CoV-2 seropositive at baseline. Vaccine-associated CD4 TCRs spanned the whole spike protein, with dominant responses in regions 160-218 and 743-854.

Reading the label with the study, this specimen's time point is: baseline before first vaccination. Samples from vaccinated people were obtained from the UK trials COV001 and COV002, which included a single-blind randomized controlled phase 2/3 trial of AZD1222 (ChAdOx1 nCoV-19) in healthy adults. For TCRbeta chain sequencing, PBMC samples from trial participants were taken at day 0 and at day 28 after the second dose. Comment on this clone: What this receptor recognizes is not known. Nothing much larger sits one base from this clone, and base qualities are not available.

The receptor chain draws on TRBV2 and TRBJ1-1, with a tentative D gene TRBD1 over 6 matching bases. Sequenced material: peripheral blood, taken on day 0 of AZD1222 vaccination. The sequence came from an adult in good health. This receptor carries the CDR3 CASGGLEAFF. The nucleotide sequence is TGTGCCAGCGGGGGGCTTGAAGCTTTCTTT.